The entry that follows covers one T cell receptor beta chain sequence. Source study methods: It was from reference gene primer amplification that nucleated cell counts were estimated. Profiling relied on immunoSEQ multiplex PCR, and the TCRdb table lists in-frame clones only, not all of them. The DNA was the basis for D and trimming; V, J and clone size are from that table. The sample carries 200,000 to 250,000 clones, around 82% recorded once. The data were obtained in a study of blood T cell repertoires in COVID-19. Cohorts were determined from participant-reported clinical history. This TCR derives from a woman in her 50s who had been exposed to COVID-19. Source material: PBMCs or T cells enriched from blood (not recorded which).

The CDR3 DNA reads TGTGCCAGTAGTGTGCAGTATAATTCACCCCTCCACTTT. Translated, it gives CASSVQYNSPLHF. This chain connects TRBV19 to TRBJ1-6; no clear D. In germline, CDR1 is LNHDA, CDR2 SQIVND (reference sequence). V was cut by 5 bases and J by 4 bases, with 6 bases left in between. The CDR3 loop spans 13 amino acids.